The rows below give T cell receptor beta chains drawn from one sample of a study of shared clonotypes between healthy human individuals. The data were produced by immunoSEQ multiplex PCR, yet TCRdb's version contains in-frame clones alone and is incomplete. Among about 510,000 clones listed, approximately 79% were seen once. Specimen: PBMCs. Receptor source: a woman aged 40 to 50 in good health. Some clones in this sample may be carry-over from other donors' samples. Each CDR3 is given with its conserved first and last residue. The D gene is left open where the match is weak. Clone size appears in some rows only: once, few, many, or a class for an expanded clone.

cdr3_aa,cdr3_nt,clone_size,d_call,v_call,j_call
CASSFGRGNTGELFF,TGTGCCAGCAGTTTCGGCCGGGGGAACACCGGGGAGCTGTTTTTT,NA,NA,TRBV28,TRBJ2-2
CASRPGQGAVYEQYF,TGTGCCAGCAGACCGGGACAGGGGGCGGTGTACGAGCAGTACTTC,NA,TRBD1,TRBV7-9,TRBJ2-7
CASRGRAVRRRWQPQHF,TGTGCCAGTCGCGGGAGGGCCGTTCGGCGGCGGTGGCAGCCCCAGCATTTT,NA,NA,TRBV19,TRBJ1-5
CASIPSRAGTGELFF,TGTGCCAGCATCCCTAGCAGGGCTGGAACCGGGGAGCTGTTTTTT,few,NA,TRBV28,TRBJ2-2
CASSTNRGQGFHEQYF,TGTGCCAGTAGTACGAACAGGGGACAGGGGTTCCACGAGCAGTACTTC,NA,TRBD1,TRBV19,TRBJ2-7
CASSRPGTAYEQYF,TGTGCCAGCAGCCGACCCGGGACCGCCTACGAGCAGTACTTC,NA,NA,TRBV7-2,TRBJ2-7
CASSMTGSAEQYF,TGTGCCAGCAGCATGACAGGGAGCGCCGAGCAGTACTTC,NA,TRBD1,TRBV6-1,TRBJ2-7
CASSVRTGFEKLFF,TGTGCCAGCAGTGTTCGGACAGGGTTCGAAAAACTGTTTTTT,once,TRBD1,TRBV2,TRBJ1-4
CASSLSGTSSYNEQFF,TGTGCCAGCAGCTTATCGGGGACTAGCAGTTACAATGAGCAGTTCTTC,NA,TRBD2,TRBV7-3,TRBJ2-1
CASSQHPGLAGIQNLF,TGCGCCAGCAGCCAGCACCCGGGACTAGCGGGGATTCAAAACCTCTTC,once,TRBD2,TRBV4-1,TRBJ2-1
CASSQVWMAEAFF,TGTGCCAGCAGCCAAGTTTGGATGGCTGAAGCTTTCTTT,many,NA,TRBV14,TRBJ1-1
CSAKGTGTNTGELFF,TGCAGCGCAAAAGGAACAGGGACGAACACCGGGGAGCTGTTTTTT,NA,NA,TRBV29-1,TRBJ2-2
CASSGGGRYNSPLHF,TGTGCCAGCAGCGGCGGGGGCCGCTATAATTCACCCCTCCACTTT,few,NA,TRBV5-4,TRBJ1-6
CASSSEGGLYGYTF,TGTGCCAGCAGCTCCGAGGGAGGGCTTTATGGCTACACCTTC,NA,NA,TRBV7-9,TRBJ1-2
CASRYGTGGPKPRQPQHF,TGTGCCAGCAGATACGGGACAGGGGGCCCGAAACCCAGGCAGCCCCAGCATTTT,few,TRBD1,TRBV27,TRBJ1-5
CASSPRTASSSGANVLTF,TGTGCCAGCTCACCTCGGACAGCCTCGAGTTCCGGGGCCAACGTCCTGACTTTC,NA,NA,TRBV18,TRBJ2-6
CASSQFAGPYEQYF,TGCGCCAGCAGCCAATTTGCGGGGCCCTACGAGCAGTACTTC,NA,NA,TRBV4-3,TRBJ2-7
CASSLVPVIGTAPQGYTF,TGTGCCAGCAGCTTGGTGCCCGTGATCGGGACAGCTCCCCAGGGCTACACCTTC,NA,TRBD1,TRBV5-5,TRBJ1-2
CASSYAAKNIQYF,TGTGCCAGCAGTTACGCTGCCAAAAACATTCAGTACTTC,NA,NA,TRBV6-6,TRBJ2-4
CAWSRDRDFTYSNQPQHF,TGTGCCTGGAGTCGGGACAGGGATTTTACATATAGCAATCAGCCCCAGCATTTT,few,TRBD1,TRBV30,TRBJ1-5
CASSLSPAGGVYGYTF,TGTGCCAGCAGTCTGTCCCCCGCAGGGGGCGTCTATGGCTACACCTTC,once,TRBD1,TRBV2,TRBJ1-2
CASSRLPRVQYF,TGTGCCAGCAGCCGATTACCCAGGGTGCAGTACTTC,NA,NA,TRBV28,TRBJ2-7
CASSQVVGWTGELFF,TGTGCCAGCAGCCAAGTGGTGGGTTGGACCGGGGAGCTGTTTTTT,NA,NA,TRBV9,TRBJ2-2
CASRKQGRDEQFF,TGTGCCAGCAGGAAACAGGGGAGGGATGAGCAGTTCTTC,NA,NA,TRBV27,TRBJ2-1
CASSPRTGDGYTF,TGTGCCAGCAGCCCGCGGACAGGGGATGGCTACACCTTC,NA,TRBD1,TRBV14,TRBJ1-2
CASSPPFGRREETQYF,TGTGCCAGCAGCCCCCCGTTCGGGCGGCGGGAAGAGACCCAGTACTTC,NA,NA,TRBV13,TRBJ2-5
CARLDFTGELFF,TGTGCCAGGTTGGACTTCACCGGGGAGCTGTTTTTT,NA,NA,TRBV2,TRBJ2-2
CATSREREGRREQFF,TGTGCCACCAGCAGAGAGCGGGAGGGCCGTCGAGAGCAGTTCTTC,NA,TRBD2,TRBV15,TRBJ2-1
CASSPLGTLRGGYTF,TGTGCCAGCTCACCATTAGGGACCCTACGTGGTGGCTACACCTTC,few,NA,TRBV18,TRBJ1-2
CASSVLGVGGYTF,TGTGCCAGCAGCGTACTAGGGGTTGGCGGCTACACCTTC,few,NA,TRBV9,TRBJ1-2
CASSLSQGHNYGYTF,TGTGCCAGCAGTTTATCGCAGGGGCACAACTATGGCTACACCTTC,NA,NA,TRBV27,TRBJ1-2
CASRSGGAPYEQYF,TGTGCCAGCAGGTCAGGGGGCGCCCCCTACGAGCAGTACTTC,NA,TRBD1,TRBV28,TRBJ2-7
CAIKGDRDYNEQFF,TGTGCCATCAAGGGTGACAGGGACTACAATGAGCAGTTCTTC,NA,TRBD1,TRBV10-3,TRBJ2-1
CASAREGVTQYF,TGCGCCAGCGCACGGGAGGGAGTTACCCAGTACTTC,NA,TRBD2,TRBV5-1,TRBJ2-5
CASSFGGDRGLQETQYF,TGTGCCAGCAGTTTTGGGGGAGACAGGGGGCTTCAAGAGACCCAGTACTTC,NA,NA,TRBV21-1,TRBJ2-5
CASSYGQYGYTF,TGTGCCAGCAGCTATGGACAGTATGGCTACACCTTC,NA,NA,TRBV7-3,TRBJ1-2
CASSDMGHTNTGELFF,TGTGCCAGCAGTGACATGGGACACACGAACACCGGGGAGCTGTTTTTT,NA,NA,TRBV2,TRBJ2-2
CASRRTGLAGGPLREQYF,TGTGCCAGCAGACGGACGGGACTAGCGGGAGGGCCCTTGCGCGAGCAGTACTTC,NA,TRBD2,TRBV11-2,TRBJ2-7
CASSTQGWGNSPLHF,TGTGCCAGCAGTACCCAGGGATGGGGTAATTCACCCCTCCACTTT,once,NA,TRBV28,TRBJ1-6
CASSPGGTSGNTIYF,TGCGCCAGCAGCCCAGGGGGGACCTCTGGAAACACCATATATTTT,NA,TRBD1,TRBV4-1,TRBJ1-3
CAIKGGGTVGYGYTF,TGTGCCATCAAGGGGGGAGGGACGGTCGGCTATGGCTACACCTTC,NA,NA,TRBV28,TRBJ1-2
CASRRGLGGPEAFF,TGTGCCAGCAGACGGGGCCTCGGGGGGCCTGAAGCTTTCTTT,NA,NA,TRBV2,TRBJ1-1
CASSTRSSIYNEQFF,TGTGCCAGCTCCACCCGGAGTAGCATTTACAATGAGCAGTTCTTC,NA,NA,TRBV28,TRBJ2-1
CASSVAPQLAGGGEQFF,TGTGCCAGCAGCGTAGCTCCTCAACTAGCGGGAGGGGGTGAGCAGTTCTTC,NA,TRBD2,TRBV9,TRBJ2-1
CASSQEGSRGYGYTF,TGTGCCAGCAGCCAAGAGGGCAGCCGGGGATATGGCTACACCTTC,NA,NA,TRBV4-2,TRBJ1-2
CASSLWLAGYNEQFF,TGTGCCAGCAGCCTATGGCTAGCGGGATACAATGAGCAGTTCTTC,NA,TRBD2,TRBV7-9,TRBJ2-1
CASSPRMAGLHEQFF,TGTGCCAGCAGCCCCCGGATGGCGGGATTACATGAGCAGTTCTTC,NA,NA,TRBV5-4,TRBJ2-1
CASSPDRGATYEQYF,TGTGCCAGCAGTCCCGATAGGGGGGCTACCTACGAGCAGTACTTC,NA,NA,TRBV5-5,TRBJ2-7
CASSLSGRGYNEQFF,TGTGCCAGCAGTTTATCGGGACGGGGTTACAATGAGCAGTTCTTC,NA,NA,TRBV27,TRBJ2-1
CASKNRGTHYGYTF,TGTGCCAGCAAAAACAGGGGGACCCACTATGGCTACACCTTC,NA,TRBD1,TRBV5-8,TRBJ1-2
CASSIRLAGGLSDTQYF,TGTGCCAGTAGTATTCGACTAGCGGGAGGATTATCAGATACGCAGTATTTT,NA,TRBD2,TRBV19,TRBJ2-3
CASSGTSGGFTGELFF,TGCGCCAGCAGCGGGACTAGCGGGGGCTTTACCGGGGAGCTGTTTTTT,NA,TRBD2,TRBV5-1,TRBJ2-2
CASSPRGLAGPNNEQFF,TGTGCCAGCAGCCCTCGGGGACTAGCGGGACCTAACAATGAGCAGTTCTTC,NA,TRBD2,TRBV7-3,TRBJ2-1
CASNPGRAGNTIYF,TGTGCCAGCAATCCAGGGAGGGCTGGAAACACCATATATTTT,NA,NA,TRBV6-1,TRBJ1-3
CASSTTDSTGNTIYF,TGCGCCAGCAGCACAACGGACAGTACTGGAAACACCATATATTTT,NA,NA,TRBV5-1,TRBJ1-3
CAISDGSRGQPQHF,TGTGCCATCAGTGACGGGTCTCGCGGTCAGCCCCAGCATTTT,NA,NA,TRBV10-3,TRBJ1-5
CASSLVGGFLYEQYF,TGTGCCAGCAGCTTAGTTGGCGGATTCCTCTACGAGCAGTACTTC,NA,NA,TRBV11-2,TRBJ2-7
CASSGGQGTDTQYF,TGTGCCAGCAGTGGTGGACAGGGCACAGATACGCAGTATTTT,NA,TRBD1,TRBV6-1,TRBJ2-3